This is a list of T cell receptor beta chains from one sample in a study of cytomegalovirus exposure and HLA in healthy donors. Some clones are missing from TCRdb's copy, which holds only in-frame ones; the method was immunoSEQ multiplex PCR. This sample has about 90,000 clones, with around 85% found just once. Specimen: PBMCs. The receptors were gathered from a young man in good health and CMV-seronegative. The CDR3 runs from the conserved cysteine through the conserved F or W. The D gene is left open where the match is weak. Clone size is given for some rows only: seen once, a few or many times, or a class if the clone is expanded.

V: TRBV2
D: .
size: .
J: TRBJ1-2
CDR3: CASSKDRDGYTF
DNA: TGTGCCAGCAGTAAGGACAGAGATGGCTACACCTTC

V: TRBV7-2
D: .
size: .
J: TRBJ1-1
CDR3: CASSLYQGVNTEAFF
DNA: TGTGCCAGCAGCCTTTACCAAGGAGTGAACACTGAAGCTTTCTTT

V: TRBV5-1
D: .
size: .
J: TRBJ1-1
CDR3: CASSLGGQKNTEAFF
DNA: TGCGCCAGCAGCTTGGGCGGACAGAAGAACACTGAAGCTTTCTTT

V: TRBV29-1
D: TRBD2
size: .
J: TRBJ2-3
CDR3: CSVAGTRGTDTQYF
DNA: TGCAGCGTTGCCGGGACTAGAGGCACAGATACGCAGTATTTT

V: TRBV7-9
D: TRBD2
size: .
J: TRBJ2-3
CDR3: CASSFGGRAGDTQYF
DNA: TGTGCCAGCAGCTTCGGCGGGAGGGCCGGAGATACGCAGTATTTT

V: TRBV30
D: TRBD2
size: .
J: TRBJ2-1
CDR3: CAWSWLAANEQFF
DNA: TGTGCCTGGAGTTGGCTAGCGGCCAATGAGCAGTTCTTC

V: TRBV6-1
D: .
size: .
J: TRBJ1-1
CDR3: CASSEAFWQVDQLNTEAFF
DNA: TGTGCCAGCAGTGAAGCGTTTTGGCAGGTCGACCAGCTTAACACTGAAGCTTTCTTT

V: TRBV5-6
D: .
size: .
J: TRBJ1-1
CDR3: CASRRRVTTEAFF
DNA: TGTGCCAGCAGAAGGCGGGTCACCACTGAAGCTTTCTTT

V: TRBV6-4
D: TRBD1
size: .
J: TRBJ1-5
CDR3: CASSPGTGGQPQHF
DNA: TGTGCCAGCAGTCCCGGGACAGGGGGCCAGCCCCAGCATTTT

V: TRBV4-1
D: .
size: .
J: TRBJ2-7
CDR3: CASSPLGPYEQYF
DNA: TGCGCCAGCAGCCCCCTAGGTCCCTACGAGCAGTACTTC

V: TRBV6-1
D: .
size: once
J: TRBJ1-5
CDR3: CASRGMGGANQPQHF
DNA: TGTGCCAGCAGGGGGATGGGGGGGGCGAATCAGCCCCAGCATTTT

V: TRBV6-5
D: TRBD1
size: few
J: TRBJ2-7
CDR3: CASSYGQGLYEQYF
DNA: TGTGCCAGCAGTTACGGACAGGGCTTGTACGAGCAGTACTTC

V: TRBV6-5
D: .
size: .
J: TRBJ2-7
CDR3: CASRGTLYEQYF
DNA: TGTGCCAGCAGGGGGACTCTATACGAGCAGTACTTC

V: TRBV6-1
D: TRBD1
size: .
J: TRBJ1-5
CDR3: CASSERDRGGYQPQHF
DNA: TGTGCCAGCAGTGAACGGGACAGGGGGGGATATCAGCCCCAGCATTTT

V: TRBV27
D: .
size: once
J: TRBJ2-1
CDR3: CASRQNNEQFF
DNA: TGTGCCAGCAGACAGAACAATGAGCAGTTCTTC

V: TRBV5-4
D: .
size: once
J: TRBJ2-3
CDR3: CASSPGPGLWTDTQYF
DNA: TGTGCCAGCAGCCCAGGGCCAGGGCTTTGGACAGATACGCAGTATTTT

V: TRBV28
D: .
size: .
J: TRBJ2-7
CDR3: CASSFRQDYEQYF
DNA: TGTGCCAGCAGTTTCCGACAGGACTACGAGCAGTACTTC

V: TRBV13
D: TRBD2
size: .
J: TRBJ2-4
CDR3: CASSQRAGGVAKNIQYF
DNA: TGTGCCAGCAGCCAGAGGGCGGGGGGGGTAGCCAAAAACATTCAGTACTTC

V: TRBV13
D: .
size: .
J: TRBJ1-1
CDR3: CASSLQQGKSEAFF
DNA: TGTGCCAGCAGCTTACAACAGGGTAAATCTGAAGCTTTCTTT

V: TRBV9
D: TRBD1
size: .
J: TRBJ1-2
CDR3: CASRETGIQGGGYTF
DNA: TGTGCCAGCAGAGAGACAGGGATACAAGGCGGTGGCTACACCTTC

V: TRBV6-1
D: TRBD2
size: .
J: TRBJ2-1
CDR3: CASSSLAGGSNEQFF
DNA: TGTGCCAGCAGTTCACTAGCGGGAGGGTCCAATGAGCAGTTCTTC

V: TRBV30
D: TRBD2
size: .
J: TRBJ2-7
CDR3: CALEGGLAGTFASYEQYF
DNA: TGTGCCTTAGAAGGGGGACTAGCGGGCACCTTTGCCTCCTACGAGCAGTACTTC

V: TRBV30
D: .
size: .
J: TRBJ2-7
CDR3: CAWSVLAAREQYF
DNA: TGTGCCTGGAGTGTACTAGCAGCGCGCGAGCAGTACTTC

V: TRBV12-2
D: .
size: .
J: TRBJ2-3
CDR3: CASRLVPSGPSTDTQYF
DNA: TGTGCAAGTCGCTTAGTTCCTAGCGGACCAAGCACAGATACGCAGTATTTT

V: TRBV7-6
D: .
size: few
J: TRBJ1-1
CDR3: CASSPVGAVGVNTEAFF
DNA: TGTGCCAGCAGCCCCGTGGGAGCAGTCGGGGTGAACACTGAAGCTTTCTTT

V: TRBV18
D: .
size: few
J: TRBJ2-2
CDR3: CASSPLRQENTGELFF
DNA: TGTGCCAGCTCACCACTTAGGCAGGAGAACACCGGGGAGCTGTTTTTT

V: TRBV2
D: .
size: .
J: TRBJ2-3
CDR3: CASSRLVSSTDTQYF
DNA: TGTGCCAGCAGTCGACTTGTATCTAGCACAGATACGCAGTATTTT

V: TRBV27
D: .
size: .
J: TRBJ1-4
CDR3: CASSLERAAGELFF
DNA: TGTGCCAGCAGTTTGGAGCGAGCCGCCGGGGAACTGTTTTTT

V: TRBV5-4
D: TRBD2
size: .
J: TRBJ2-5
CDR3: CASSLGLAGVQETQYF
DNA: TGTGCCAGCAGCTTAGGACTAGCGGGAGTCCAAGAGACCCAGTACTTC

V: TRBV7-3
D: TRBD2
size: .
J: TRBJ2-1
CDR3: CASSGRTSGRNEQFF
DNA: TGTGCCAGCAGCGGTCGGACTAGCGGGAGAAATGAGCAGTTCTTC

V: TRBV16
D: .
size: .
J: TRBJ2-3
CDR3: CASSRATNSWADTQYF
DNA: TGTGCCAGCAGCCGGGCGACAAATTCCTGGGCGGATACGCAGTATTTT

V: TRBV2
D: .
size: .
J: TRBJ1-2
CDR3: CASSAGGGSGYTF
DNA: TGTGCCAGCAGTGCGGGAGGTGGAAGTGGCTACACCTTC

V: TRBV5-4
D: TRBD1
size: .
J: TRBJ1-5
CDR3: CASSYTGQGSQPQHF
DNA: TGTGCCAGCAGCTATACGGGACAGGGAAGTCAGCCCCAGCATTTT

V: TRBV19
D: TRBD1
size: .
J: TRBJ1-2
CDR3: CASSPGQTPYGYTF
DNA: TGTGCCAGTAGTCCGGGACAGACCCCCTATGGCTACACCTTC

V: TRBV7-3
D: TRBD1
size: .
J: TRBJ1-2
CDR3: CATSPGQAPVYTF
DNA: TGTGCCACCTCCCCCGGACAGGCGCCCGTCTACACCTTC

V: TRBV2
D: TRBD2
size: .
J: TRBJ2-2
CDR3: CASSGGLAGETGELFF
DNA: TGTGCCAGCAGTGGTGGACTAGCGGGAGAGACCGGGGAGCTGTTTTTT

V: TRBV29-1
D: TRBD2
size: .
J: TRBJ2-1
CDR3: CSPRLAGVSEQFF
DNA: TGCAGCCCTAGACTAGCGGGAGTCTCTGAGCAGTTCTTC

V: TRBV4-1
D: TRBD1
size: .
J: TRBJ2-7
CDR3: CASSRSGQGYEQYF
DNA: TGCGCCAGCAGCCGCTCGGGACAGGGCTACGAGCAGTACTTC

V: TRBV25-1
D: .
size: .
J: TRBJ1-3
CDR3: CASSSPGVSAGNTIYF
DNA: TGTGCCAGCAGTTCCCCAGGGGTTTCGGCTGGAAACACCATATATTTT